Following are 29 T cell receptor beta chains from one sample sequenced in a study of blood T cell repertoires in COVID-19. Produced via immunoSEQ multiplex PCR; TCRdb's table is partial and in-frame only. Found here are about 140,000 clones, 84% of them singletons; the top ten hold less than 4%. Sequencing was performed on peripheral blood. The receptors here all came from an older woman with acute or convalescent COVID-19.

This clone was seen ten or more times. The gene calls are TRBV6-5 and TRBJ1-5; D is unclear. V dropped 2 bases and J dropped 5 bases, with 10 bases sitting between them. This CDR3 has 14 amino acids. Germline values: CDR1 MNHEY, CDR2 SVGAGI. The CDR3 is CASSYRQGHQPQHF. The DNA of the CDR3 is TGTGCCAGCAGTTACCGACAAGGCCATCAGCCCCAGCATTTT.

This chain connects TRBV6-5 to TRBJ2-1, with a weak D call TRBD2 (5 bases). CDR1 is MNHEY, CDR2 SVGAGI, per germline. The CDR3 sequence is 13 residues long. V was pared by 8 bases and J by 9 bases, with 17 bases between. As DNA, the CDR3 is TGTGCCAGCGGGGTTGCGGGTCCGCTTGAGCAGTTCTTC. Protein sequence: CASGVAGPLEQFF.

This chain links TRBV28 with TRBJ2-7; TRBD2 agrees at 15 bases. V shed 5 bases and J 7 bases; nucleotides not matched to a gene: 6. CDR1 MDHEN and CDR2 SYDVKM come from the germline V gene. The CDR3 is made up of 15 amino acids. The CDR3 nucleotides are TGTGCCAGCAGTCTTGGACTAGCGGGAGGGCGTGAGCAGTACTTC. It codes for CASSLGLAGGREQYF.

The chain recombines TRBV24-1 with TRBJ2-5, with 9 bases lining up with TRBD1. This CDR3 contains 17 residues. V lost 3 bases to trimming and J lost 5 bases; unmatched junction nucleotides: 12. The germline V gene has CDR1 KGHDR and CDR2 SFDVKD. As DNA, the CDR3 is TGTGCCACCAGTGATAGGGTCAAGGGACAGGGTGTGGAGACCCAGTACTTC. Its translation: CATSDRVKGQGVETQYF.

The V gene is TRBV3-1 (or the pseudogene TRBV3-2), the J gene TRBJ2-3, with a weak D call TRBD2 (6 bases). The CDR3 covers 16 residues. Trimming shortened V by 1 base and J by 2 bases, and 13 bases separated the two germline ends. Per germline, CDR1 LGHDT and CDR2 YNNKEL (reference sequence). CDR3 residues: CASSQVLREDTDTQYF. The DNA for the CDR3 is TGTGCCAGCAGCCAAGTTCTCAGGGAGGACACAGATACGCAGTATTTT.

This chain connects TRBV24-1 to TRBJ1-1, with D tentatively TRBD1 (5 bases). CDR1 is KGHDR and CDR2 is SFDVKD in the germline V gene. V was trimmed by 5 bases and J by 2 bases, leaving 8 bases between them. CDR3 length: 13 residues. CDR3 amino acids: CATSAGGNTEAFF. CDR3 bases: TGTGCCACCAGTGCCGGGGGTAACACTGAAGCTTTCTTT.

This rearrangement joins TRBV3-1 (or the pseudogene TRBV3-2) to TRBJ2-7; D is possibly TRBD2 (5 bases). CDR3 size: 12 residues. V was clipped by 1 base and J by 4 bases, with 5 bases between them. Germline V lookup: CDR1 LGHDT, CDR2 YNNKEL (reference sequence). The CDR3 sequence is CASSQGGYEQYF. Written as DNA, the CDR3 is TGTGCCAGCAGCCAAGGAGGGTACGAGCAGTACTTC.

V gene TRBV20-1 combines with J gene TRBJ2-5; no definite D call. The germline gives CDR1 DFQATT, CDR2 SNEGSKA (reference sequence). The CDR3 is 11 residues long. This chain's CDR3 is CSPRYQETQYF. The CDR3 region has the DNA TGCAGCCCGCGGTACCAAGAGACCCAGTACTTC.

The CDR3: CASSRGLAGSDEQFF. The CDR3 bases are TGTGCCAGCAGCCGGGGTCTAGCGGGGTCGGATGAGCAGTTCTTC. The chain combines TRBV14 with TRBJ2-1; 9 nucleotides match TRBD2. CDR3 length: 15 residues. After removal of 4 bases from V and 8 bases from J, the junction contained 9 bases not matched to a gene. Germline-derived CDR1 and CDR2 are SGHDN and FVKESK.

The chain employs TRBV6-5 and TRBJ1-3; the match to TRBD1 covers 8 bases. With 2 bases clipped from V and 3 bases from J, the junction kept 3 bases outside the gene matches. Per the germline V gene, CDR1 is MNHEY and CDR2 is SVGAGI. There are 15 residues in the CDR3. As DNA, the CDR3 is TGTGCCAGCAGTTACGGACAGGGCCTTGGAAACACCATATATTTT. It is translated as CASSYGQGLGNTIYF.

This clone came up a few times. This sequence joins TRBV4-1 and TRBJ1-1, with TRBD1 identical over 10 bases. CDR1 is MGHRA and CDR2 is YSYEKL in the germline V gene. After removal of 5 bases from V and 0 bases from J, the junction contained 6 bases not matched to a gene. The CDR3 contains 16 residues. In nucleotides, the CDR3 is TGCGCCAGCAGCAAGGGGACAGGGGAGGTGAACACTGAAGCTTTCTTT. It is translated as CASSKGTGEVNTEAFF.

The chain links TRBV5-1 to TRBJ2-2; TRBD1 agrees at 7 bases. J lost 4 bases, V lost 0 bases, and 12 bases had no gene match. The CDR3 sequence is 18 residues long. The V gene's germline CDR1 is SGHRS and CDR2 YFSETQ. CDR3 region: CASSLGVATGRSTGELFF. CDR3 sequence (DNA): TGCGCCAGCAGCTTGGGGGTCGCGACAGGGCGGAGCACCGGGGAGCTGTTTTTT.

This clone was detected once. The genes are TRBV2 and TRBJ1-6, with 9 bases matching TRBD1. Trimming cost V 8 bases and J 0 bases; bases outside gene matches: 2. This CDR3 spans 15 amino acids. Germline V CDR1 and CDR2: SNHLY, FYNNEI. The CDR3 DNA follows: TGTGCCAGCGGGACAGGGAGCTCCTATAATTCACCCCTCCACTTT. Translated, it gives CASGTGSSYNSPLHF.

CDR3 bases: TGTGCCACTCTCTCCAGAGAGGCGAGCTCCTACAATGAGCAGTTCTTC. This gives the protein CATLSREASSYNEQFF. The V and J genes are TRBV10-3 and TRBJ2-1; D remains unclear. Germline CDR1 and CDR2: ENHRY and SYGVKD. This CDR3 has 16 residues. Trimming shortened V by 10 bases and J by 0 bases, and 19 bases separated the two germline ends.

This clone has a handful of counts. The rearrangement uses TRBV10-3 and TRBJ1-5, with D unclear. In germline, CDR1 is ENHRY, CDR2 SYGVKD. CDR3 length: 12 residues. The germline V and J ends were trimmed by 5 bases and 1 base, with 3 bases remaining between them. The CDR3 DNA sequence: TGTGCCATCAGTCTGAGCAATCAGCCCCAGCATTTT. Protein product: CAISLSNQPQHF.

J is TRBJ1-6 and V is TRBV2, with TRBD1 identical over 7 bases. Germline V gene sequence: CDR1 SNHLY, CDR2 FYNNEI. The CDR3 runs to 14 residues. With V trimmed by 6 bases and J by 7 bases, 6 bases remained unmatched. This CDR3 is CASRAGTANSPLHF. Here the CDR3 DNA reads TGTGCCAGCAGGGCCGGGACAGCAAATTCACCCCTCCACTTT.

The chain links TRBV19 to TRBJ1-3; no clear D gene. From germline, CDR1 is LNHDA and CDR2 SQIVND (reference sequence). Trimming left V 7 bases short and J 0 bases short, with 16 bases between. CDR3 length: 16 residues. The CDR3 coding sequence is TGTGCCAGTACCCCCCGGGAGCGGATCTCTGGAAACACCATATATTTT. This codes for CASTPRERISGNTIYF.

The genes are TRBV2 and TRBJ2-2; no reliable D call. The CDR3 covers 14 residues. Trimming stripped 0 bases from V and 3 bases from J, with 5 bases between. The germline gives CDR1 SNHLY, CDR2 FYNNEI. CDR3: CASSEAADTGELFF. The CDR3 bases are TGTGCCAGCAGTGAAGCCGCGGACACCGGGGAGCTGTTTTTT.

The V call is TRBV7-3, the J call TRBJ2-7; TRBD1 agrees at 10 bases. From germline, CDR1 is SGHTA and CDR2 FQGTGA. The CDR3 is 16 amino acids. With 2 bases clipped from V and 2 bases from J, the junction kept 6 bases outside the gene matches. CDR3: CASSLGRGQGAYEQYF. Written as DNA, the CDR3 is TGTGCCAGCAGCTTAGGACGCGGACAGGGGGCCTACGAGCAGTACTTC.

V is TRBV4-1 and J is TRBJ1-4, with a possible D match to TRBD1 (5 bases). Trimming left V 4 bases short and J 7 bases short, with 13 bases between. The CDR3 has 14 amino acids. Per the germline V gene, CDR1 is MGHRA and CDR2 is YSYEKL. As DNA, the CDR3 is TGCGCCAGCAGCCTACGGAGGGGAATTGAAAAACTGTTTTTT. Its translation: CASSLRRGIEKLFF.

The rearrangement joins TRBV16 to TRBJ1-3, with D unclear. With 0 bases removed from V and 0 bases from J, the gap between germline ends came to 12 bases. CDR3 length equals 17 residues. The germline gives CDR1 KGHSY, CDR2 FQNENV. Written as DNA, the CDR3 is TGTGCCAGCAGCCAATCCGACCCGGGATTCTCTGGAAACACCATATATTTT. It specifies CASSQSDPGFSGNTIYF.

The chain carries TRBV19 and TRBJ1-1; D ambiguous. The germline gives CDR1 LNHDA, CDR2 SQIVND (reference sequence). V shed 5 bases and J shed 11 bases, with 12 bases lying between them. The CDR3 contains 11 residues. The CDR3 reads CASSPHRGAFF. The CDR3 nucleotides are TGTGCCAGTAGTCCCCATCGAGGGGCTTTCTTT.

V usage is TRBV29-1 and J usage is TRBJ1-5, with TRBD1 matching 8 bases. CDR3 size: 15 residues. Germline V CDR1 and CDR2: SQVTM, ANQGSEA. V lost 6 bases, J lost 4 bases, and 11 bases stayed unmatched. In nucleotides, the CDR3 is TGCAGCGTCGGATTAGGACAGGGAGGGAATCAGCCCCAGCATTTT. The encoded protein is CSVGLGQGGNQPQHF.

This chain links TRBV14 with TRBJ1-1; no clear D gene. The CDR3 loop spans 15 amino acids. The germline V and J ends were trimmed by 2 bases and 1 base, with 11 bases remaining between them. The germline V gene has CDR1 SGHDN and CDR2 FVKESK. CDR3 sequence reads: CASSQFRGPNTEAFF. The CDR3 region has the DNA TGTGCCAGCAGCCAATTTCGGGGTCCGAACACTGAAGCTTTCTTT.

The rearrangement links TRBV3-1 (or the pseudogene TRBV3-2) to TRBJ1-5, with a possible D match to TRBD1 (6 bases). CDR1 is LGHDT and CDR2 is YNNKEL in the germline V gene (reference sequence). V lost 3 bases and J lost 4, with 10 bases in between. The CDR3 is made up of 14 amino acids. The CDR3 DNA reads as TGTGCCAGCAGCCAGACAGGTGAAAATCAGCCCCAGCATTTT. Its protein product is CASSQTGENQPQHF.

CDR3 residues: CASILGQAHSPLHF. CDR3 DNA sequence: TGTGCCAGCATCCTCGGACAAGCTCATTCACCCCTCCACTTT. V gene TRBV28 combines with J gene TRBJ1-6; D is possibly TRBD1 (5 bases). The CDR3 spans 14 residues. V lost 7 bases to trimming and J lost 8 bases, with 15 bases between them. Germline CDR1 reads MDHEN; CDR2 reads SYDVKM.

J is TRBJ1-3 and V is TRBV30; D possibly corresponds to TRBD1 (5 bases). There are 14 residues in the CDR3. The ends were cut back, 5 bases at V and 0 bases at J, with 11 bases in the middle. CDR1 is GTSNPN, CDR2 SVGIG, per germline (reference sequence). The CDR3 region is CAWGAGYSGNTIYF. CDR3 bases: TGTGCCTGGGGGGCAGGGTACTCTGGAAACACCATATATTTT.

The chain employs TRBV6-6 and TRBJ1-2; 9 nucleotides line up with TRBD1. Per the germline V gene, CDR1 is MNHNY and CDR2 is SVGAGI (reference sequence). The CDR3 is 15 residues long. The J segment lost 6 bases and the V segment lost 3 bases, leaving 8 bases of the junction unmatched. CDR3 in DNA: TGTGCCAGCAGTTATATAATAGGACAGGGGAATGGCTACACCTTC. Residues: CASSYIIGQGNGYTF.

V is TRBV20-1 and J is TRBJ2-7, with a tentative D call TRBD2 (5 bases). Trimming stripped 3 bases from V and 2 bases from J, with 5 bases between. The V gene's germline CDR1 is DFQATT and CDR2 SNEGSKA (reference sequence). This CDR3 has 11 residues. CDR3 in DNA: TGCAGTGCTAGGGAGGCCTACGAGCAGTACTTC. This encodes CSAREAYEQYF.